The 23 T cell receptor beta chains listed next were all sequenced from one sample in a study of shared T cell receptors in the human thymus. The table came from immunoSEQ multiplex PCR; TCRdb's copy has only in-frame clones and leaves some out. The sample has roughly 500,000 clones, roughly 74% seen once. These data were likewise used in another study, on human thymus T cells.

What was sequenced was thymocytes. These TCRs come from a boy in the first two years of life with a congenital heart defect.

The V and J genes are TRBV6-4 and TRBJ2-5; no clear D gene. Trimming removed 1 base at V and 10 bases at J, with 10 bases between. Germline lookup yields CDR1 MRHNA and CDR2 SNTAGT. This CDR3 spans 12 amino acids. CDR3 sequence reads: CASSDYQEDQYF. As DNA, the CDR3 is TGTGCCAGCAGTGACTACCAAGAGGACCAGTACTTC.

The chain recombines TRBV5-1 with TRBJ2-5, with 13 bases fitting TRBD2. The V segment lost 4 bases and the J segment 4 bases; nucleotides outside the gene matches: 7. Germline V gene data show CDR1 as SGHRS and CDR2 as YFSETQ. CDR3 length: 16 amino acids. The CDR3 sequence: CASSPGLAGWRETQYF. The CDR3, as DNA: TGCGCCAGCAGCCCGGGACTAGCGGGGTGGAGAGAGACCCAGTACTTC. The full variable domain, rest sourced from reference TRBV5-1 and TRBJ2-5, is KAGVTQTPRYLIKTRGQQVTLSCSPISGHRSVSWYQQTPGQGLQFLFEYFSETQRNKGNFPGRFSGRQFSNSRSEMNVSTLELGDSALYLCASSPGLAGWRETQYFGPGTRLLVL.

This clone was observed once. This chain uses TRBV4-1 with TRBJ2-7; maybe TRBD2 (5 bases). The germline gives CDR1 MGHRA, CDR2 YSYEKL. The CDR3 length is 16 residues. The V end lost 0 bases, the J end lost 2 bases, and 14 bases lay between the germline ends. CDR3 sequence: CASSQEASGFTYEQYF. CDR3 bases: TGCGCCAGCAGCCAAGAAGCCAGCGGCTTTACCTACGAGCAGTACTTC.

This clone was found once. The V and J genes are TRBV2 and TRBJ2-1; the match to TRBD2 covers 9 bases. The CDR3 length is 15 residues. Per the germline V gene, CDR1 is SNHLY and CDR2 is FYNNEI. Losses at the gene ends were 3 bases for V and 3 bases for J; bases not matched to a gene: 3. CDR3 DNA sequence: TGTGCCAGCAGTGATGCGGGAGGGGGCTACAATGAGCAGTTCTTC. Its translation is CASSDAGGGYNEQFF.

This chain joins TRBV5-6 and TRBJ1-2, with D possibly matching TRBD1 (6 bases). Germline CDR1 reads SGHDT; CDR2 reads YYEEEE. The CDR3 totals 16 residues. The ends were cut back, 0 bases at V and 8 bases at J, with 20 bases in the middle. CDR3 in amino acids: CASSLEGRGVLGGYTF. In DNA, the CDR3 is TGTGCCAGCAGCTTGGAGGGCAGGGGCGTCCTGGGAGGCTACACCTTC.

The chain uses TRBV29-1 and TRBJ2-1; D possibly corresponds to TRBD1 (5 bases). The V gene lost 6 bases and the J gene lost 5 bases, with 11 bases spanning the gap. The CDR3 length is 12 residues. Germline V lookup: CDR1 SQVTM, CDR2 ANQGSEA. The CDR3 spells CSVADTDNEQFF. The DNA for the CDR3 is TGCAGCGTGGCGGACACTGACAATGAGCAGTTCTTC.

This chain links TRBV7-6 with TRBJ2-1, with TRBD2 matching over 7 bases. CDR1 SGHVS and CDR2 FNYEAQ come from the germline V gene. Losses at the gene ends were 4 bases for V and 9 bases for J; bases not matched to a gene: 15. This CDR3 has 16 residues. The CDR3 reads CASSSLMSGGSCEQFF. CDR3 DNA: TGTGCCAGCAGCTCCCTTATGTCAGGCGGGAGTTGTGAGCAGTTCTTC.

The rearrangement joins TRBV30 to TRBJ2-5, with TRBD1 matching 11 bases. The J call may be incorrect, as the DNA end agrees better with TRBJ2-7. This CDR3 has 13 residues. In germline, CDR1 is GTSNPN, CDR2 SVGIG (reference sequence). The CDR3 loop is CAWSGDRGSEQYF. CDR3 coding DNA: TGTGCCTGGAGTGGGGACAGGGGGAGCGAGCAGTACTTC.

V and J are TRBV2 and TRBJ1-1; D remains ambiguous. V dropped 4 bases and J dropped 1 base, with 10 bases sitting between them. The germline V gene encodes CDR1 SNHLY and CDR2 FYNNEI. The CDR3 is 14 amino acids. CDR3 nucleotide sequence: TGTGCCAGCAGTGCCCGGGGTCGGAACACTGAAGCTTTCTTT. Its translation: CASSARGRNTEAFF.

The chain joins TRBV20-1 to TRBJ1-3; no firm D call. Germline V gives CDR1 DFQATT, CDR2 SNEGSKA (reference sequence). With 5 bases removed from V and 4 bases from J, the gap between germline ends came to 6 bases. The CDR3 consists of 11 residues. CDR3 sequence: CSAQTGNTIYF. The CDR3 DNA reads TGCAGTGCTCAAACAGGAAACACCATATATTTT.

The V and J genes are TRBV4-3 and TRBJ1-4, with 7 bases fitting TRBD1. Trimming took 0 bases from V and 8 from J; bases not matched to a gene: 0. Germline V gene data show CDR1 as LGHNA and CDR2 as YSLEER. The CDR3 sequence is 13 residues long. In nucleotides, the CDR3 is TGCGCCAGCAGCCAAGAACAGGGGGAAAAACTGTTTTTT. Protein sequence: CASSQEQGEKLFF.

V usage is TRBV5-1 and J usage is TRBJ2-5; 7 bases are a match to TRBD1. V was pared by 4 bases and J by 4 bases, with 7 bases of the junction left unmatched. CDR1 is SGHRS and CDR2 is YFSETQ in the germline V gene. This CDR3 comprises 14 residues. The CDR3 DNA reads as TGCGCCAGCAGCGCCAACAGGGGTGGAGAGACCCAGTACTTC. As protein: CASSANRGGETQYF.

This clone was picked up a small number of times. The chain employs TRBV4-3 and TRBJ2-7; D gene uncertain. CDR1 and CDR2 (germline): LGHNA, YSLEER. The CDR3 consists of 17 residues. V lost 0 bases, J lost 2 bases, and 17 bases lay in between. The CDR3, as DNA: TGCGCCAGCAGCCAAGATACGGCGCAGACAACAACCTACGAGCAGTACTTC. It specifies CASSQDTAQTTTYEQYF.

The genes are TRBV6-1 and TRBJ2-7; tentatively, D is TRBD2 (6 bases). The CDR3 sequence is 14 residues long. V lost 6 bases and J 0 bases, leaving 12 bases between the germline ends. Per the germline V gene, CDR1 is MNHNS and CDR2 is SASEGT. The CDR3 DNA reads as TGTGCCAGCAGACAACCCGGGGGCTCCTACGAGCAGTACTTC. Amino acids: CASRQPGGSYEQYF.

The chain carries TRBV21-1 and TRBJ2-2; the table gives TRBD1 as D, unverified against the DNA. TRBV21-1 is reported as a pseudogene. The CDR3 spans 19 residues. CDR3 coding DNA: TGTGCCAGCAGCAAAGAGGAGCGATTAAGGGGGTTTGACACCGGGGAGCTGTTTTTT. Its translation is CASSKEERLRGFDTGELFF.

The CDR3 region is CASSQTSRGGEGRLGEQFF. Written as DNA, the CDR3 is TGCGCCAGCAGCCAAACCTCCCGGGGGGGGGAGGGCCGACTTGGTGAGCAGTTCTTC. The chain joins TRBV4-1 to TRBJ2-1; 8 nucleotides line up with TRBD2. Germline CDR1 MGHRA, CDR2 YSYEKL. The CDR3 runs 19 residues. V lost 2 bases, J lost 9 bases, and 21 bases stayed unmatched.

The gene calls are TRBV6-6 and TRBJ1-1, with D uncertain. V was pared by 6 bases and J by 1 base, with 12 bases between. The CDR3 is 14 residues long. Germline CDR1 MNHNY, CDR2 SVGAGI (reference sequence). CDR3 bases: TGTGCCAGCAGGGGCCCAATCGAGAACACTGAAGCTTTCTTT. Encoded protein: CASRGPIENTEAFF.

V gene TRBV6-5 combines with J gene TRBJ2-7; 7 bases map to TRBD2. Germline values: CDR1 MNHEY, CDR2 SVGAGI. V was clipped by 2 bases and J by 1 base; unmatched bases: 8. CDR3 length equals 16 residues. As DNA, the CDR3 is TGTGCCAGCAGTTACGACCCCTGGCGGGAGTCCTACGAGCAGTACTTC. Its translation: CASSYDPWRESYEQYF.

The chain employs TRBV6-4 and TRBJ1-1; D not resolved. The CDR3 has 13 residues. Germline V lookup: CDR1 MRHNA, CDR2 SNTAGT. Trimming left V 6 bases short and J 0 bases short, with 8 bases between. CDR3 sequence reads: CASRGALNTEAFF. CDR3 nucleotide sequence: TGTGCCAGCAGGGGAGCCCTGAACACTGAAGCTTTCTTT.

The chain has TRBV9 and TRBJ2-3, with D perhaps matching TRBD2 (6 bases). The V and J ends lost 4 bases and 8 bases respectively, with 17 bases between them. In germline, CDR1 is SGDLS, CDR2 YYNGEE. The CDR3 is 14 residues long. CDR3 nucleotides: TGTGCCAGCAGCCCCCACCTGAGCGGGTCTACGCAGTATTTT. This encodes CASSPHLSGSTQYF.

The chain has TRBV30 and TRBJ2-3; 10 nucleotides line up with TRBD2. This CDR3 comprises 17 residues. The ends lost 2 bases at V and 5 bases at J; junction bases unmatched: 13. CDR1 and CDR2 (germline): GTSNPN, SVGIG (reference sequence). The CDR3 spells CAWSPKELAGVVDTQYF. CDR3 in DNA: TGTGCCTGGAGTCCCAAAGAGCTAGCGGGAGTTGTAGATACGCAGTATTTT.

This clone was found once. This chain uses TRBV28 with TRBJ1-5, with D unclear. Between the trimmed V and J ends, which lost 6 bases and 3 bases, there was a span of 12 bases. CDR3 size: 14 residues. CDR1 is MDHEN, CDR2 SYDVKM, per germline. The CDR3 loop is CASRNREPNQPQHF. CDR3 bases: TGTGCCAGCAGGAACCGGGAGCCCAATCAGCCCCAGCATTTT.

The V and J genes are TRBV19 and TRBJ2-3, with 11 bases lining up with TRBD2. The trim removed 4 bases at V and 2 bases at J, leaving 11 bases unmatched. This CDR3 spans 18 amino acids. CDR1 is LNHDA and CDR2 is SQIVND in the germline V gene (reference sequence). DNA for the CDR3: TGTGCCAGTAGTAGGCCGCCGGGACTAGCGGCCAACACAGATACGCAGTATTTT. As protein: CASSRPPGLAANTDTQYF.